Here is one T cell receptor beta chain with its context. Its antigen remains undetermined. One base away there is no much larger clone; base qualities are not given. This sample stems from a study of T cells after posttransplantation cyclophosphamide (dated by TCRdb to the mid-2010s). Concerning the study at large: T cell repertoire reconstitution was tracked by TRB sequencing after myeloablative bone marrow transplantation in which posttransplantation cyclophosphamide was used as GVHD prophylaxis. Antigen receptor sequencing covered samples from 35 PTCy-treated patients and 16 of their related bone marrow donors. Because TRA and TRB clonality were tightly correlated in 9 samples, subsequent TCR analyses were focused on TRB only. Blood from all 35 or so PTCy patients with 1-year posttransplant specimens was subjected to TRB sequencing. Public TRB sequences were compared against a database of over 3,500 sequences linked to responses to pathogens, tumor antigens, self-antigens and alloantigens. In 3 patients, TRB sequencing was also performed on up to roughly 3 more blood samples taken 2 to 5.2 years after transplant, and in 4 patients, pretransplant blood was also TRB-sequenced. Overall results and qualifications from the work: Across 45 patients, recipient CMV seropositivity and CMV reactivation were highly associated with TRB clonality; PTCy diversity was similar to CNI/methotrexate controls. The TRB repertoires of T cells infiltrating skin or GI tract showed only limited overlap with the TRB repertoires of T cells in blood. At 1-2 months, donor-recipient similarity was low but rose over the first year, and the later blood repertoires were often dominated by donor CD8+ memory clones.

The germline V gene supplies CDR1 SGHAT and CDR2 FQNNGV. The CDR3 has 15 amino acids, counting the end cysteine and phenylalanine. The entry retains the CDR3 DNA only, 45 bases that are in frame from base 1. V lost 1 base and J lost 0 bases; the stretch between them is 6 bases long. The treatment or condition label, as the study defines it: high-dose cyclophosphamide on days +3 and +4 as single-agent GVHD prophylaxis. Busulfan and fludarabine conditioning, a related or unrelated marrow graft, and cyclophosphamide on days +3 and +4 were given to PTCy patients. PTCy-treated patients came from a prospective multi-institutional clinical trial. Peripheral blood and bone marrow mononuclear cells were isolated by Ficoll-Hypaque density centrifugation and cryopreserved. Genomic DNA was used for TRB sequencing, which was performed with the immunoSEQ assay at survey resolution or with the hsTCRB kit. In the original analysis: The immunoSEQ software was used for initial read processing, and the LymphoSeq R package was used for repertoire analyses. Clonality was computed as 1 minus normalized Shannon entropy; Gini coefficient was also calculated for each TRB dataset. To infer phenotypes in unsorted samples, TRB sequences from sorted subsets of the recipient or donor were mapped onto the unsorted samples of the same recipient. TCRdb took over this immuneACCESS table, retaining in-frame rearrangements with V and J assigned. Such tables are incomplete; in checked studies, under half of the missing clones stem from an unresolved V gene, and the remainder is unexplained. Clone size and V and J calls were adopted from that table, with D and trimming inferred from the DNA. Here the sample has some 19,000 clones; less than 80% occur a single time. The ten largest clones represent roughly 27% of the sample.

This clonotype was obtained from a male patient between 25 and 39 years old who received an allogeneic stem cell transplant from a related donor, was CMV-positive, and had acute GVHD only. Some T cells may derive from the graft donor when a transplant has been performed. This sequence uses TRBV11-2 and TRBJ2-2; no D gene is confidently identified. This specimen was PBMCs, taken after an allogeneic stem cell transplant with post-transplant cyclophosphamide. The bases read TGTGCCAGCAGCTTAGCGGTGGCGAACACCGGGGAGCTGTTTTTT. It translates as CASSLAVANTGELFF.